This T cell receptor beta chain was documented in a study of shared clonotypes between healthy human individuals. CD45RO negativity and positive selection for CCR7 defined naive CD8 cells, a population that excluded terminally differentiated effector memory CD45RA+ cells. All donors qualified as healthy HIV-negative adults and had experienced no recent acute infections or vaccinations. General study findings and limits: Despite large depth, rarefaction showed incomplete sorted-subset sequencing. Researchers found naive subsets generally carried larger estimated richness than memory subsets.

TCRdb's table, derived via immunoSEQ multiplex PCR, lists solely in-frame clones and lacks some. There are around 2,000,000 clones in the sample; around 96% occur only once, and roughly 1.1% lies in the top ten. V was shortened by 0 bases and J by 5 bases, with 4 bases between the two germline ends. This CDR3 region has 12 residues. The V gene's germline CDR1 is SGHDT and CDR2 YYEEEE. A word on this clone: The antigen remains undetermined. The sample has other DNA sequences that encode this CDR3 too.

The TCR comes from a man aged 18 to 35 in good health. The chain joins TRBV5-6 to TRBJ2-3; no clear D gene. What was sequenced was naive CD8+ T cells sorted from blood. CDR3 loop: CASSLAGDTQYF. In DNA form, the CDR3 reads TGTGCCAGCAGCTTGGCTGGAGATACGCAGTATTTT.